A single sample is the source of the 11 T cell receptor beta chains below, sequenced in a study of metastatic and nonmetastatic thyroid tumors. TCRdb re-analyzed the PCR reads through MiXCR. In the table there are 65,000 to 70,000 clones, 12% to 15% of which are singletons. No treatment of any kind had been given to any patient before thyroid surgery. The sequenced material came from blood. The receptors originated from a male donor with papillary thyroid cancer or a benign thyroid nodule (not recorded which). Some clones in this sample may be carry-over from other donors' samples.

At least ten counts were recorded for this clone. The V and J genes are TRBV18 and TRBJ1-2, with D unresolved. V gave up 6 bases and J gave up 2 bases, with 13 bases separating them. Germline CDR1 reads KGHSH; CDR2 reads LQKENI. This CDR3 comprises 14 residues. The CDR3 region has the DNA TGTGCCAGCTCGTCAGGCGAGGGCAACTATGGCTACACCTTC. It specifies CASSSGEGNYGYTF.

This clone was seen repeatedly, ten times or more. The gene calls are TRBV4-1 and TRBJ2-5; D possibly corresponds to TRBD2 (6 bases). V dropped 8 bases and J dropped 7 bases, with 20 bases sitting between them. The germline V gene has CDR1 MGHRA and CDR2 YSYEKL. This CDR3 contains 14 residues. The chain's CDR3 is CASGPGRIPWTQYF. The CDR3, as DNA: TGCGCCAGCGGGCCAGGGAGGATACCTTGGACCCAGTACTTC.

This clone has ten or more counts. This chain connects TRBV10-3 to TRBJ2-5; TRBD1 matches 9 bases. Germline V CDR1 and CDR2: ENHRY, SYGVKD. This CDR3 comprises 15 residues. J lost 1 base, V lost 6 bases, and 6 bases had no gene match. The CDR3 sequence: CAIRDSQGAQETQYF. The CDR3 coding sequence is TGTGCCATCAGGGATTCACAGGGGGCCCAAGAGACCCAGTACTTC.

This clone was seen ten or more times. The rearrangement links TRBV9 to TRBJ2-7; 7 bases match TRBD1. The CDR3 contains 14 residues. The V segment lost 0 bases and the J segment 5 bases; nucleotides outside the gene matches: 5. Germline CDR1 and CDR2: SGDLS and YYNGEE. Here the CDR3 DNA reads TGTGCCAGCAGCGTAGCACAGGGGACGGACGAGCAGTACTTC. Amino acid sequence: CASSVAQGTDEQYF.

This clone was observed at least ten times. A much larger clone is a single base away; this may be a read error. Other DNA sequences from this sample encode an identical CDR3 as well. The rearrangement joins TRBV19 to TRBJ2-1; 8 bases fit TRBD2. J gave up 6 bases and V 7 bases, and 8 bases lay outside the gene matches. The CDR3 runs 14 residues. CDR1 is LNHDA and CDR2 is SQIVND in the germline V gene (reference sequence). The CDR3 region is CASTAGGPRNEQFF. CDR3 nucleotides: TGTGCCAGTACGGCGGGAGGTCCACGCAATGAGCAGTTCTTC.

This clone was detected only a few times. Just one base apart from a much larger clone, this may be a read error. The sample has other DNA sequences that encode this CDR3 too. The CDR3 sequence is CASSQFQGRIQFF. CDR3 coding DNA: TGCGCCAGCAGCCAATTCCAGGGGCGTATACAGTTCTTC. The rearrangement joins TRBV4-3 to TRBJ2-1, with a possible D match to TRBD1 (6 bases). This CDR3 region has 13 residues. Trimming stripped 2 bases from V and 13 bases from J, with 15 bases between. CDR1 and CDR2 (germline): LGHNA, YSLEER.

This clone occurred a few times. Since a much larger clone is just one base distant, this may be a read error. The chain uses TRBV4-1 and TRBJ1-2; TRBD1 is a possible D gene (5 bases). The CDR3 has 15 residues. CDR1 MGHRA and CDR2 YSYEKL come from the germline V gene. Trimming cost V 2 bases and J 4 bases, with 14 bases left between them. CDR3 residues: CASSQFGDRSYGYTF. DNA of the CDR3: TGCGCCAGCAGCCAATTCGGGGACCGGAGCTATGGCTACACCTTC.

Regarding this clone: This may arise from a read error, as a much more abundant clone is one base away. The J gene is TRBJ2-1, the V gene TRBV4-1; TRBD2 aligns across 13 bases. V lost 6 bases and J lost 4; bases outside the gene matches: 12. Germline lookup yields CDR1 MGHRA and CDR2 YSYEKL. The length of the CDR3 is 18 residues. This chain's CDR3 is CASSQTSGTSGNYNEQFF. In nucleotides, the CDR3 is TGCGCCAGCAGTCAAACGAGCGGGACTAGCGGGAATTACAATGAGCAGTTCTTC.

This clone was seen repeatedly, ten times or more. The chain's CDR3 is CASSLAPGTEAFF. The DNA of the CDR3 is TGTGCCAGCAGTTTGGCGCCCGGCACTGAAGCTTTCTTT. This chain links TRBV28 with TRBJ1-1; D is unclear. Looked up from germline, CDR1 is MDHEN and CDR2 is SYDVKM. V shed 3 bases and J shed 4 bases, with 9 bases lying between them. The CDR3 is 13 amino acids.

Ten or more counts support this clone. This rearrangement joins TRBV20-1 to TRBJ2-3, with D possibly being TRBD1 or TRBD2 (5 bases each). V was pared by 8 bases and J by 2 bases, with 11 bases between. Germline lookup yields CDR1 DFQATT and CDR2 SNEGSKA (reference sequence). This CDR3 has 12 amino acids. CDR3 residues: CSPRDHTDTQYF. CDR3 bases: TGCAGTCCCCGGGACCACACAGATACGCAGTATTTT.

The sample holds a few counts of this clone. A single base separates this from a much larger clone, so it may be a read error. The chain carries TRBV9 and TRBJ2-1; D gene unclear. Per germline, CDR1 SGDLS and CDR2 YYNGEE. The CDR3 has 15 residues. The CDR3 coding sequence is TGTGCCAGCAGCGTAGACTGGCCCTCCTACAATGAGCAGTCCTTC. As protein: CASSVDWPSYNEQSF.